These T cell receptor beta chains were read from a single sample in a study of blood T cell repertoires in COVID-19. This table comes from immunoSEQ multiplex PCR, and its TCRdb copy is limited to in-frame clones, with some not included. The sample includes 200,000 to 300,000 clones, 88% of them seen just once. What was sequenced was PBMCs or T cells enriched from blood (not recorded which). The receptors derive from a woman in her thirties or forties with acute COVID-19. Each CDR3 is given with its conserved first and last residue. The order of the fields is clone size, V gene, J gene, D gene, CDR3 DNA, CDR3 protein. The D gene is left open where the match is weak. A row's size may be missing; if present it is once, few, many or a size class.

>NA|TRBV29-1|TRBJ1-1|TRBD1
TGCAGCGGTGACAGGGGGAACACTGAAGCTTTCTTT
CSGDRGNTEAFF
>NA|TRBV24-1|TRBJ2-3|NA
TGTGCCACCAGTGATTTAGGACAGTCAACAGATACGCAGTATTTT
CATSDLGQSTDTQYF
>NA|TRBV9|TRBJ1-6|TRBD1
TGTGCCAGCAGCGAGCGGACAGGGGGGTTTTCACCCCTCCACTTT
CASSERTGGFSPLHF
>NA|TRBV5-1|TRBJ2-5|TRBD2
TGCGCCAGCAGCCGGACTAGAGTTGAGACCCAGTACTTC
CASSRTRVETQYF
>NA|TRBV15|TRBJ2-2|TRBD1
TGTGCCACTGGGACAGTCAAAGGGGGCGGGGAGCTGTTTTTT
CATGTVKGGGELFF
>NA|TRBV7-6|TRBJ1-3|NA
TGTGCCAGCAGCTCAGGGACATGGACTGGTGGAAACACCATATATTTT
CASSSGTWTGGNTIYF
>NA|TRBV7-2|TRBJ1-5|TRBD1
TGTGCCAGCAGCATCAGGGGGCCGGGGCAGCCCCAGCATTTT
CASSIRGPGQPQHF
>NA|TRBV5-1|TRBJ1-3|NA
TGCGCCAGCAGCCCCGTGGGCGGAAACACCATATATTTT
CASSPVGGNTIYF
>NA|TRBV3-1/TRBV3-2|TRBJ2-7|NA
TGTGCCAGCAGCCAAGCGGCAGGTCTCTCCTACGAGCAGTACTTC
CASSQAAGLSYEQYF
>NA|TRBV25-1|TRBJ1-6|NA
TGTGCCAGCAGTGATGAAGAGTTGAGGTCACCCCTCCACTTT
CASSDEELRSPLHF
>NA|TRBV29-1|TRBJ2-1|TRBD2
TGCAGCGCACCGGCCGGGGAGGGCAATGAGCAGTTCTTC
CSAPAGEGNEQFF
>NA|TRBV30|TRBJ2-2|TRBD1
TGTGCCTGGAGTGTCCAAAGGGGGCAGAACACCGGGGAGCTGTTTTTT
CAWSVQRGQNTGELFF
>NA|TRBV19|TRBJ2-1|NA
TGTGCCAGTAGTATACGAAGCGGACGACGTTACAATGAGCAGTTCTTC
CASSIRSGRRYNEQFF
>NA|TRBV3-1/TRBV3-2|TRBJ1-2|NA
TGTGCCAGCAGCCAAGATCGTGGAGGGGTGAGGTATGGCTACACCTTC
CASSQDRGGVRYGYTF
>NA|TRBV13|TRBJ1-1|TRBD1
TGTGCCAGCAGCCCGGGGACAGGGGAGGCTTTCTTT
CASSPGTGEAFF
>NA|TRBV4-1|TRBJ2-3|TRBD2
TGCGCCAGCAGCCCCCCCCTCGGGACTAGCCGTAACACAGATACGCAGTATTTT
CASSPPLGTSRNTDTQYF
>NA|TRBV4-2|TRBJ1-1|NA
TGTGCCAGCAGCCAATCTGGGGAGGGCACTGAAGCTTTCTTT
CASSQSGEGTEAFF
>few|TRBV7-2|TRBJ1-5|TRBD1
TGTGCCAGCAGCTTGGACAGGGCGAACAATCAGCCCCAGCATTTT
CASSLDRANNQPQHF
>NA|TRBV5-1|TRBJ2-3|NA
TGCGCCAGCAGCTTGGGGAGGGTCACAGATACGCAGTATTTT
CASSLGRVTDTQYF
>NA|TRBV6-6|TRBJ1-2|TRBD1
TGTGCCAGCAGGCGACAGGGGGTCGGCTATGGCTACACCTTC
CASRRQGVGYGYTF
>NA|TRBV3-1/TRBV3-2|TRBJ1-4|NA
TGTGCCAGCAGCCAAGAGAAGCGGGAGAGAGAAAAACTGTTTTTT
CASSQEKREREKLFF
>NA|TRBV5-1|TRBJ1-2|NA
TGCGCCAGCAGCTTGGGAGGAGGTTACTATGGCTACACCTTC
CASSLGGGYYGYTF
>NA|TRBV7-9|TRBJ2-1|TRBD2
TGTGCCAGCAGCTTAGCTAGCGGGGGACCTAATGAGCAGTTCTTC
CASSLASGGPNEQFF
>NA|TRBV7-7|TRBJ1-4|TRBD1
TGTGCTAGCAGCCCCAGACAGGGGTCTAATGAAAAACTGTTTTTT
CASSPRQGSNEKLFF
>NA|TRBV2|TRBJ2-5|TRBD2
TGTGCCAGCAGCCCCATTGTAGCGGGGGGGCATGAGACCCAGTACTTC
CASSPIVAGGHETQYF
>NA|TRBV9|TRBJ2-3|NA
TGTGCCAGCAGCGTAAAGCCTACAGATACGCAGTATTTT
CASSVKPTDTQYF
>NA|TRBV21-1|TRBJ2-7|NA
TGTGCCAGCACTAGAGACAGGGAGGCGTACGAGCAGTACTTC
CASTRDREAYEQYF
>NA|TRBV13|TRBJ1-1|NA
TGTGCCAGCAGCTGGACTATGAACACTGAAGCTTTCTTT
CASSWTMNTEAFF
>NA|TRBV5-5|TRBJ2-2|TRBD2
TGTGCCAGCAGCTCGATTAGAGCGGGGTCGGGCACCGGGGAGCTGTTTTTT
CASSSIRAGSGTGELFF
>NA|TRBV6-4|TRBJ2-1|TRBD2
TGTGCCAACCCTAGCGGGAGGACCGACAATGAGCAGTTCTTC
CANPSGRTDNEQFF
>NA|TRBV19|TRBJ2-2|NA
TGTGCCAGTAGTATCAGGGAGGCGGGGGAGCTGTTTTTT
CASSIREAGELFF
>NA|TRBV30|TRBJ1-5|TRBD1
TGTGCCTGGACTCGGGACAGGGGCGGGCAGCCCCAGCATTTT
CAWTRDRGGQPQHF
>once|TRBV7-2|TRBJ2-7|TRBD1
TGTGCCAGCAGCTTAGTGGGACAGGGTTTCTACGAGCAGTACTTC
CASSLVGQGFYEQYF
>NA|TRBV30|TRBJ1-2|NA
TGTGCCTGGAGTGTTAGAAATGGCTACACCTTC
CAWSVRNGYTF
>NA|TRBV12-3/TRBV12-4|TRBJ1-5|NA
TGTGCCAGCAGATCCCAGGGGTCTCAGCATTTT
CASRSQGSQHF
>NA|TRBV4-3|TRBJ1-5|NA
TGCGCCAGCAGCCTGACCCTGGGGCCCGATGCCCAGCATTTT
CASSLTLGPDAQHF
>NA|TRBV30|TRBJ1-1|TRBD1
TGTGCCTGGAGTGGAGACAGGGGAACTGAAGCTTTCTTT
CAWSGDRGTEAFF
>NA|TRBV5-1|TRBJ2-1|TRBD2
TGCGCCACCACCCTAGCGGGGGGCAACAATGAGCAGTTCTTC
CATTLAGGNNEQFF
>NA|TRBV5-6|TRBJ2-1|NA
TGTGCCAGCAGCTCCCTAGCGTTGAGAGACCAGTTCTTC
CASSSLALRDQFF
>once|TRBV5-1|TRBJ2-2|NA
TGCGCCAGCAGCTTCCCAATCAACACCGGGGAGCTGTTTTTT
CASSFPINTGELFF
>NA|TRBV5-1|TRBJ1-2|TRBD1
TGCGCCAGCAGCTTGGGGGGGACAGAGTATGGCTACACCTTC
CASSLGGTEYGYTF
>NA|TRBV7-2|TRBJ2-2|NA
TGTGCCAGCAGGATGGGGAGGAACACCGGGGAGCTGTTTTTT
CASRMGRNTGELFF
>NA|TRBV24-1|TRBJ1-1|TRBD1
TGTGCCACCAGTACCGGGACAGTTGGGTTCACTGAAGCTTTCTTT
CATSTGTVGFTEAFF